These 19 T cell receptor beta chains came from one sample sequenced in a study of radiotherapy plus CTLA-4 blockade in lung cancer (dated by TCRdb to the late 2010s). The method was the immunoSEQ multiplex PCR assay. Imported from immuneACCESS, the table was reduced by TCRdb to in-frame sequences with V and J called. These copies leave out some clones; in studies compared against another copy, an unresolved V gene accounts for under half, and the cause of the remainder is not known. The sample table lists roughly 50,000 clones, about 83% of them with a count of one. Around 4.8% of the sample comes from the top ten. Specimen: peripheral blood, collected from a patient treated with radiotherapy plus ipilimumab. These receptor sequences come from a human donor with non-small cell lung cancer whose response to radiotherapy plus ipilimumab could not be evaluated.

CDR3 amino acids: CASSLQTGKNTEAFF. DNA for the CDR3: TGTGCCAGCAGCCTCCAGACGGGGAAAAACACTGAAGCTTTCTTT. The rearrangement joins TRBV7-3 to TRBJ1-1; D gene ambiguous. Germline CDR1 and CDR2: SGHTA and FQGTGA. This CDR3 is built from 15 residues. Trimming took off 5 bases at V and 2 bases at J, with 15 bases between the two ends.

This chain connects TRBV7-2 to TRBJ1-5; TRBD1 agrees at 7 bases. CDR1 is SGHTA, CDR2 FQGNSA, per germline. After removal of 4 bases from V and 7 bases from J, the junction contained 10 bases not matched to a gene. This CDR3 is 15 amino acids long. The chain's CDR3 is CASSSSTGVGQPQHF. DNA for the CDR3: TGTGCCAGCAGCTCCTCCACAGGGGTCGGGCAGCCCCAGCATTTT.

The V call is TRBV9, the J call TRBJ2-1, with 9 bases fitting TRBD2. This CDR3 has 17 amino acids. The V and J ends lost 4 bases and 0 bases, in that order; junction bases with no gene match: 8. The V gene's germline CDR1 is SGDLS and CDR2 YYNGEE. In DNA form, the CDR3 reads TGTGCCAGCAGCCGAGCTAGCGGGACGATCTCCTACAATGAGCAGTTCTTC. Protein product: CASSRASGTISYNEQFF. Full variable domain (remainder filled in from reference TRBV9 and TRBJ2-1): DSGVTQTPKHLITATGQRVTLRCSPRSGDLSVYWYQQSLDQGLQFLIQYYNGEERAKGNILERFSAQQFPDLHSELNLSSLELGDSALYFCASSRASGTISYNEQFFGPGTRLTVL.

V and J are TRBV5-1 and TRBJ1-4; 9 nucleotides match TRBD1. J gave up 8 bases and V 3 bases, and 11 bases lay outside the gene matches. This CDR3 contains 16 residues. Germline values: CDR1 SGHRS, CDR2 YFSETQ. Written as DNA, the CDR3 is TGCGCCAGCAGCTCGGAACCGACAGGGGGTCGGGAAAAACTGTTTTTT. Translated, it gives CASSSEPTGGREKLFF. Drawing the rest from reference TRBV5-1 and TRBJ1-4, the complete variable domain is KAGVTQTPRYLIKTRGQQVTLSCSPISGHRSVSWYQQTPGQGLQFLFEYFSETQRNKGNFPGRFSGRQFSNSRSEMNVSTLELGDSALYLCASSSEPTGGREKLFFGSGTQLSVL.

J is TRBJ1-3 and V is TRBV30, with a possible D match to TRBD1 (5 bases). The V gene's germline CDR1 is GTSNPN and CDR2 SVGIG (reference sequence). V was shortened by 2 bases and J by 8 bases, with 13 bases between the two germline ends. This CDR3 spans 13 amino acids. In DNA, the CDR3 is TGTGCCTGGAGTCAAGGGGTACTCGACACCATATATTTT. This gives the protein CAWSQGVLDTIYF.

The J gene is TRBJ1-4, the V gene TRBV2; no firm D call. V was pared by 7 bases and J by 10 bases, with 13 bases between. The CDR3 sequence is 12 residues long. Germline CDR1 and CDR2: SNHLY and FYNNEI. The CDR3 spells CASTLEIGKLFF. The CDR3 DNA reads as TGTGCCAGCACGCTGGAGATCGGAAAACTGTTTTTT.

For the CDR3, the DNA is TGTGCCAGCAGCTTAGGTACAGCTGGAAACACCATATATTTT. The encoded protein is CASSLGTAGNTIYF. The V gene is TRBV7-6, the J gene TRBJ1-3; D is undetermined. In germline, CDR1 is SGHVS, CDR2 FNYEAQ. This CDR3 comprises 14 residues. Trimming cost V 1 base and J 2 bases, with 6 bases left between them. Full variable domain (rest looked up from reference TRBV7-6 and TRBJ1-3): GAGVSQSPRYKVTKRGQDVALRCDPISGHVSLYWYRQALGQGPEFLTYFNYEAQQDKSGLPNDRFSAERPEGSISTLTIQRTEQRDSAMYRCASSLGTAGNTIYFGEGSWLTVV.

This rearrangement joins TRBV2 to TRBJ1-2, with D maybe TRBD1 (5 bases). Germline assignment: CDR1 SNHLY and CDR2 FYNNEI. The CDR3 is 14 amino acids. Trimming took 6 bases from V and 0 from J, leaving 11 bases between them. The CDR3 spells CASSRQSSNYGYTF. DNA for the CDR3: TGTGCCAGCAGCAGACAGAGCTCTAACTATGGCTACACCTTC.

Concerning this clone: A junction boundary mismatches the germline segment, possibly from a read error. The chain couples TRBV28 to TRBJ1-5; a weak D match, TRBD1 (5 bases). CDR1 MDHEN and CDR2 SYDVKM come from the germline V gene. This CDR3 comprises 15 residues. CDR3 nucleotides: TGTGCCAGCGCTAGGCGGGGCAGTAGCTATCAGCCCCAGCATTTT. This sequence encodes CASARRGSSYQPQHF. Drawing the rest from reference TRBV28 and TRBJ1-5, the complete variable domain is DVKVTQSSRYLVKRTGEKVFLECVQDMDHENMFWYRQDPGLGLRLIYFSYDVKMKEKGDIPEGYSVSREKKERFSLILESASTNQTSMYLCASARRGSSYQPQHFGDGTRLSIL.

The V call is TRBV6-1, the J call TRBJ1-2, with 8 positions matching TRBD1. Per the germline V gene, CDR1 is MNHNS and CDR2 is SASEGT. The V gene end was trimmed by 0 bases and the J gene end by 8 bases; junction bases not matched to a gene: 2. The CDR3 contains 13 residues. CDR3 in amino acids: CASSEASGGGYTF. The CDR3 region has the DNA TGTGCCAGCAGTGAAGCGTCAGGGGGCGGCTACACCTTC.

The chain's CDR3 is CASSTPLAGGREQYF. In DNA form, the CDR3 reads TGTGCCAGTAGTACCCCACTAGCGGGAGGACGCGAGCAGTACTTC. The chain couples TRBV19 to TRBJ2-7; TRBD2 aligns across 12 bases. With V trimmed by 4 bases and J by 6 bases, 7 bases remained unmatched. The CDR3 is 15 amino acids. Per germline, CDR1 LNHDA and CDR2 SQIVND (reference sequence).

V usage is TRBV27 and J usage is TRBJ2-3, with D perhaps TRBD1 (6 bases). This CDR3 is built from 13 residues. V was trimmed by 7 bases and J by 5 bases, leaving 13 bases between them. CDR1 is MNHEY and CDR2 is SMNVEV in the germline V gene (reference sequence). The CDR3 DNA reads TGTGCCAGCACGCGCTTACAGGGAGATACGCAGTATTTT. It yields the protein CASTRLQGDTQYF.

The rearrangement uses TRBV7-8 and TRBJ2-6, with D perhaps matching TRBD1 (5 bases). Germline CDR1 is SGHVS and CDR2 is FQNEAQ. The CDR3 runs 16 residues. V lost 0 bases, J lost 11 bases, and 17 bases lay in between. The CDR3 here is CASSLAPRGGMDVLTF. The CDR3 bases are TGTGCCAGCAGCTTAGCCCCAAGGGGTGGTATGGACGTCCTGACTTTC.

Written as DNA, the CDR3 is TGTGCCAGCAGCTTAGGTAAGGCGGGACTAGCGGGAGTTGAGACCCAGTACTTC. It specifies CASSLGKAGLAGVETQYF. The chain recombines TRBV7-2 with TRBJ2-5; 14 bases are shared with TRBD2. The CDR3 is 18 amino acids. CDR1 is SGHTA and CDR2 is FQGNSA in the germline V gene. V shed 1 base and J 5 bases; nucleotides not matched to a gene: 9.

The chain recombines TRBV28 with TRBJ1-5; no definite D call. Germline CDR1 is MDHEN and CDR2 is SYDVKM. V was clipped by 7 bases and J by 3 bases, with 16 bases between them. This CDR3 contains 15 residues. The CDR3 nucleotides read TGTGCCAGCAACCCTCTGGAGGGCCACAATCAGCCCCAGCATTTT. Amino acids: CASNPLEGHNQPQHF.

The V gene is TRBV28, the J gene TRBJ2-3, with 7 bases that match TRBD1. The V gene end was trimmed by 10 bases and the J gene end by 4 bases; junction bases not matched to a gene: 5. Germline V CDR1 and CDR2: MDHEN, SYDVKM. This CDR3 is built from 12 residues. The CDR3 loop reads CATHQGADTQYF. The CDR3 DNA sequence: TGTGCCACCCACCAGGGGGCAGATACGCAGTATTTT.

Details on this clone: Other nucleotide sequences in the sample specify the same CDR3. CDR3 in amino acids: CASSLTSGTDTQYF. The CDR3 region has the DNA TGTGCCAGCAGCCTGACTAGCGGCACAGATACGCAGTATTTT. V gene TRBV7-2 combines with J gene TRBJ2-3; 8 bases map to TRBD2. Germline V lookup: CDR1 SGHTA, CDR2 FQGNSA. CDR3 length equals 14 residues. The junction had 2 bases not matched to a gene; V was cut back by 5 bases and J by 1 base. The full variable domain, with the rest looked up from reference TRBV7-2 and TRBJ2-3, is GAGVSQSPSNKVTEKGKDVELRCDPISGHTALYWYRQSLGQGLEFLIYFQGNSAPDKSGLPSDRFSAERTGGSVSTLTIQRTQQEDSAVYLCASSLTSGTDTQYFGPGTRLTVL.

DNA for the CDR3: TGCAGTGCAAATATTGCAGATACGCAGTATTTT. Translated, it gives CSANIADTQYF. This sequence joins TRBV20-1 and TRBJ2-3; no reliable D call. Trimming took 6 bases from V and 4 from J, leaving 8 bases between them. CDR1 is DFQATT and CDR2 is SNEGSKA in the germline V gene (reference sequence). The CDR3 loop spans 11 amino acids.

CDR3 amino acids: CASSQGATGSAGNTIYF. In nucleotides, the CDR3 is TGTGCCAGCAGCCAAGGGGCAACAGGGAGTGCTGGAAACACCATATATTTT. J is TRBJ1-3 and V is TRBV9, with D possibly matching TRBD1 (6 bases). CDR1 is SGDLS, CDR2 YYNGEE, per germline. This CDR3 contains 17 residues. The V end was cut by 4 bases, the J end by 2 bases, with 19 bases between.